This T cell receptor (beta chain) was sequenced in a study of graft-versus-host responses after intestinal transplantation (dated by TCRdb to about 2021). Describing the broader study: Multivisceral, liver-intestinal, or isolated intestinal transplants were received by the recipients. After intestinal transplantation, graft-versus-host and host-versus-graft alloreactive T cell clones were followed in the graft, circulation and bone marrow using bulk TCR-beta CDR3 sequencing. Alloreactive clones were identified by sequencing pre-transplant mixed lymphocyte reaction products and comparing these products with unstimulated pre-transplant donor and recipient T cells. The cohort enrolled fewer than 25 intestinal transplant recipients including one retransplant, and a few patients lacking pretransplant specimens were excluded. Every recipient was given anti-thymocyte globulin induction, followed by about 3 years of maintenance tacrolimus and steroids. A peak of at least 4% donor T cells among recipient peripheral blood mononuclear cells was the definition used for donor T cell macrochimerism. Samples from a few later patients were sequenced in-house on an Illumina MiSeq with MiXCR processing rather than by the commercial service.

A remark on this clone: The antigen it binds to is not known. Base qualities are not recorded, but no much larger clone differs from it by a single base.

Bone marrow was aspirated after transplant from the posterior iliac crest or another site chosen by the physician. The paper's findings and limits, for the study overall: Early after transplant, declines in HvG clones were associated with peak levels of circulating GvH clones. GvH clones turned up in recipient bone marrow, with some appearing earlier in ileal mucosa or blood, a pattern consistent with an intestinal mucosal origin. Conclusions were limited by the relatively low number and heterogeneity of intestinal transplant patients. High GvH to HvG T cell clonal ratios were observed in the allografts of patients with donor T cell macrochimerism.

Libraries were constructed by the immunoSEQ multiplex PCR assay. Adaptive Biotechnologies carried out high-throughput TCR-beta CDR3 sequencing of genomic DNA for most patients. The original pipeline was this. Adaptive's ImmunoSEQ software was the source of the TCR sequencing data for about 17 patients, while three other patients were processed with MiXCR and VDJtools. Because the origin of CDR3 nucleotide sequences shared between donor and recipient could not be assigned, those sequences were removed. To count as alloreactive, a clone needed at least 2-fold expansion over unstimulated cells and a minimum CFSE-low frequency of 0.002% (template counts) or 0.001% (read counts). Mappable clones were those detected in sequenced pre-transplant spleen, lymph node, or MLR CFSE-low populations of the donor or recipient. The cumulative frequency of alloreactive clones was calculated as a percentage of all sequences, weighted by copy number. Sourced from immuneACCESS, this table was stored by TCRdb with only in-frame sequences that have V and J called. A share of the clones is absent; for the studies checked, an unresolved V gene accounts for under half, and the remainder has no known explanation. V, J and clone size are those of that table, while D and trimming were read from the DNA. The sample table holds almost 70,000 clones, of which roughly 92% were seen once. The ten largest clonotypes hold 6.5% to 7% of the sample.

V is shortened by 3 bases, J by 13 bases, and the region joining them spans 13 bases. The CDR3 contains 11 residues, cysteine and phenylalanine counted. Only the CDR3 part of the read is kept: 33 bases, read in frame from the first base. Based on the germline V gene, the CDR1 and CDR2 sequences are SGHRS and YFSETQ. The material sequenced was bone marrow, taken roughly 780 days after intestinal transplantation. The rearranged segments are TRBV5-1 and TRBJ1-2; no confident D gene assignment can be made. The sequence was obtained from a human patient who received an intestinal transplant, so some T cells may come from the graft donor. The DNA sequence is as follows: TGCGCCAGCAGCTCTCAAGGGAAATTCACCTTC. Its protein product is CASSSQGKFTF.